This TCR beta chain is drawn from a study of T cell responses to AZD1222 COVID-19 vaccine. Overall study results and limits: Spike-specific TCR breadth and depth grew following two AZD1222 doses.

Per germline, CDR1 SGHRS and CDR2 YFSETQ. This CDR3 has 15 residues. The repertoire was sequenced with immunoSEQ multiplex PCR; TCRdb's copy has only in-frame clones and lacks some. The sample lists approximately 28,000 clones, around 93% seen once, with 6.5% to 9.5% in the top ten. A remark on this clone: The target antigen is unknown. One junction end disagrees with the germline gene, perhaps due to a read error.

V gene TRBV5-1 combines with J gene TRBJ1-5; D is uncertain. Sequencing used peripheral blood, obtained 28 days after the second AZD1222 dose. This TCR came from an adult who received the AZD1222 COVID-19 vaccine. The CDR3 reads CASSLAGSSNRPQHF. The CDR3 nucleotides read TGCGCCAGCAGCTTGGCCGGGAGTAGCAATCGGCCCCAGCATTTT.